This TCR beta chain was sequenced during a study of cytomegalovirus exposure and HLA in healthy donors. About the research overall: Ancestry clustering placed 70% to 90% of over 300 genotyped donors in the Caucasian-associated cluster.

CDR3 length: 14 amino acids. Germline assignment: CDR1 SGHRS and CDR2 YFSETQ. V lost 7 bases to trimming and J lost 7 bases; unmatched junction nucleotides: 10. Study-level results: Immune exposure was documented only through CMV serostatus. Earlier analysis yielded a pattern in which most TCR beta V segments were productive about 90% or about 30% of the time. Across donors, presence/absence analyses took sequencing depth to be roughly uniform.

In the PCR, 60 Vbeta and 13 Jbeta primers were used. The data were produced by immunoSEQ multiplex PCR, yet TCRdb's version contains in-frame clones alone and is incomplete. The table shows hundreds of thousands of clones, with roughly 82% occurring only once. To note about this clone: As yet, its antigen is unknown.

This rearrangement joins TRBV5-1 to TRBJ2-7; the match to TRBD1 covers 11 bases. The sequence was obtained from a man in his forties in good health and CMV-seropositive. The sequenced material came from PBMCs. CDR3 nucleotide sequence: TGCGCCAGCCAGGACAGGGGGCCTCCGCGGGAGCAGTACTTC. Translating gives CASQDRGPPREQYF. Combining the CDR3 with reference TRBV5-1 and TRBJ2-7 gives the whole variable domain KAGVTQTPRYLIKTRGQQVTLSCSPISGHRSVSWYQQTPGQGLQFLFEYFSETQRNKGNFPGRFSGRQFSNSRSEMNVSTLELGDSALYLCASQDRGPPREQYFGPGTRLTVT.